One sample yielded the 25 T cell receptor beta chains listed below, sequenced in a study of Ad26.COV2.S vaccination and SARS-CoV-2 variants (dated by TCRdb to the early 2020s). Library generation was performed with the immunoSEQ multiplex PCR assay. TCRdb re-hosts the immuneACCESS table, in-frame sequences only. Its copies lack some clones; in the studies checked, an unresolved V gene accounts for under half of them, and the cause for the rest is not known. The sample yields 200,000 to 300,000 clones; roughly 90% were counted once. The top ten clonotypes cover roughly 10% of the sample. The sample's treatment or condition label is to be understood as: 15 to 20 received Ad26.COV2.S at low or high dose, single or two shots; several received placebo; per-sample allocation not given. For vaccine and placebo recipients, the sequenced repertoires came from samples collected on day 63 after the first injection.

Sequencing was performed on peripheral blood, taken in a trial of Ad26.COV2.S vaccine versus placebo. The source is a person aged 18 to 65 who received the Ad26.COV2.S COVID-19 vaccine or a placebo.

The chain is built from TRBV5-4 and TRBJ2-7; 9 positions match TRBD1. CDR1 and CDR2 from the germline V gene are SGHNT and YYREEE (reference sequence). Trimming at V came to 4 bases and at J to 6 bases, leaving 5 bases not matched to a gene. This CDR3 has 13 amino acids. As DNA, the CDR3 is TGTGCCAGCAGCGGGACAGGGTGGGGCGAGCAGTACTTC. Translated, it gives CASSGTGWGEQYF.

J is TRBJ1-4 and V is TRBV4-1; tentative D call: TRBD1 (6 bases). V lost 4 bases and J 7 bases, leaving 16 bases between the germline ends. The CDR3 is 15 amino acids. Germline-derived CDR1 and CDR2 are MGHRA and YSYEKL. The CDR3 nucleotides are TGCGCCAGCAGCCCATGGGACACCCGGATTGAAAAACTGTTTTTT. This encodes CASSPWDTRIEKLFF.

The rearrangement uses TRBV5-5 and TRBJ2-1; TRBD2 matches 9 bases. CDR3 length equals 19 residues. J lost 0 bases, V lost 0 bases, and 10 bases had no gene match. The germline V gene encodes CDR1 SGHKS and CDR2 YYEKEE (reference sequence). DNA of the CDR3: TGTGCCAGCAGCTTGGTAGTTAGCGGGGGTGCCAACTCCTACAATGAGCAGTTCTTC. Protein: CASSLVVSGGANSYNEQFF.

This clone was detected once. The chain carries TRBV3-1 (or the pseudogene TRBV3-2) and TRBJ2-7, with 10 bases fitting TRBD2. The ends lost 3 bases at V and 0 bases at J; junction bases unmatched: 8. CDR1 is LGHDT and CDR2 is YNNKEL in the germline V gene (reference sequence). This CDR3 has 17 amino acids. As DNA, the CDR3 is TGTGCCAGCAGCCAGGGATATAGCGGGAGGCCCTCCTACGAGCAGTACTTC. This codes for CASSQGYSGRPSYEQYF.

V usage is TRBV7-3 and J usage is TRBJ2-1; no reliable D call. With 1 base removed from V and 0 bases from J, the gap between germline ends came to 10 bases. The CDR3 has 16 amino acids. The germline gives CDR1 SGHTA, CDR2 FQGTGA. The CDR3 coding sequence is TGTGCCAGCAGCTTAAGTCCAGCTAACTCCTACAATGAGCAGTTCTTC. Its protein is CASSLSPANSYNEQFF.

The chain joins TRBV29-1 to TRBJ2-6; possibly TRBD1 for D (6 bases). Germline CDR1 reads SQVTM; CDR2 reads ANQGSEA. With 4 bases removed from V and 0 bases from J, the gap between germline ends came to 16 bases. This CDR3 contains 17 residues. The CDR3 here is CSVVDPRTASGANVLTF. In DNA, the CDR3 is TGCAGCGTTGTAGACCCTCGGACAGCCTCTGGGGCCAACGTCCTGACTTTC.

V usage is TRBV11-2 and J usage is TRBJ2-1; 10 bases line up with TRBD2. Germline loops: CDR1 SGHAT, CDR2 FQNNGV. The CDR3 runs 15 residues. The V gene end was trimmed by 4 bases and the J gene end by 7 bases; junction bases not matched to a gene: 7. CDR3 amino acids: CASSWTSGGGNEQFF. In DNA, the CDR3 is TGTGCCAGCAGCTGGACTAGCGGAGGAGGTAATGAGCAGTTCTTC.

The gene calls are TRBV14 and TRBJ2-3; TRBD1 might be the D (5 bases). Germline CDR1 and CDR2: SGHDN and FVKESK. V was shortened by 5 bases and J by 1 base, with 16 bases between the two germline ends. This CDR3 region has 16 residues. CDR3 sequence: CASSIPWGRRTDTQYF. The CDR3 DNA reads TGTGCCAGCAGCATCCCTTGGGGCAGGCGCACAGATACGCAGTATTTT.

The chain combines TRBV11-2 with TRBJ2-7; D not certain. This CDR3 is built from 11 residues. V lost 3 bases and J lost 5, with 5 bases in between. Germline V lookup: CDR1 SGHAT, CDR2 FQNNGV. DNA for the CDR3: TGTGCCAGCAGCTTCCTTAACGAGCAGTACTTC. This translates into CASSFLNEQYF.

The rearrangement joins TRBV3-1 (or the pseudogene TRBV3-2) to TRBJ2-6; D gene uncertain. The CDR3 has 16 amino acids. Trimming removed 3 bases at V and 0 bases at J, with 9 bases between. Germline CDR1 is LGHDT and CDR2 is YNNKEL (reference sequence). As DNA, the CDR3 is TGTGCCAGCAGCCACTCCGGAGTCTCTGGGGCCAACGTCCTGACTTTC. Amino acid sequence: CASSHSGVSGANVLTF.

J is TRBJ2-3 and V is TRBV29-1, with D unresolved. V was shortened by 1 base and J by 2 bases, with 7 bases between the two germline ends. This CDR3 contains 13 residues. Germline-derived CDR1 and CDR2 are SQVTM and ANQGSEA. CDR3 in DNA: TGCAGCGTTGAAGTGGGCAACACAGATACGCAGTATTTT. This translates into CSVEVGNTDTQYF.

This clone was recorded once. This rearrangement joins TRBV6-4 to TRBJ1-2; D remains unclear. This CDR3 has 12 residues. V was clipped by 9 bases and J by 5 bases, with 13 bases between them. Per the germline V gene, CDR1 is MRHNA and CDR2 is SNTAGT. CDR3 protein: CARTSGGYGYTF. In DNA form, the CDR3 reads TGTGCCAGAACTTCGGGTGGGTATGGCTACACCTTC.

The chain combines TRBV29-1 with TRBJ2-1, with TRBD2 matching 9 bases. Germline V gives CDR1 SQVTM, CDR2 ANQGSEA. This CDR3 spans 16 amino acids. The V gene end was trimmed by 4 bases and the J gene end by 0 bases; junction bases not matched to a gene: 7. DNA of the CDR3: TGCAGCGTTGTAAGCGGGAGGTCCCTCTCCTACAATGAGCAGTTCTTC. As protein: CSVVSGRSLSYNEQFF.

The chain joins TRBV9 to TRBJ1-6; 7 positions match TRBD1. The CDR3 sequence is 14 residues long. Germline loops: CDR1 SGDLS, CDR2 YYNGEE. The junction had 6 bases not matched to a gene; V was cut back by 4 bases and J by 8 bases. CDR3 bases: TGTGCCAGCAGCCCCAGACAGGGAGATTCACCCCTCCACTTT. Translated: CASSPRQGDSPLHF.

The CDR3, as DNA: TGTGCCTGGAGTGCGGGGGCAGATACGCAGTATTTT. It translates to CAWSAGADTQYF. The chain has TRBV30 and TRBJ2-3, with D possibly being TRBD2 (6 bases). Between the trimmed V and J ends, which lost 1 base and 4 bases, there was a span of 6 bases. CDR1 is GTSNPN, CDR2 SVGIG, per germline (reference sequence). CDR3 length equals 12 residues.

The J gene is TRBJ2-7, the V gene TRBV6-6, with a weak D call TRBD1 (6 bases). The CDR3 runs 13 residues. V dropped 2 bases and J dropped 6 bases, with 11 bases sitting between them. Germline CDR1 MNHNY, CDR2 SVGAGI (reference sequence). The CDR3 is CASSYVGASEQYF. The CDR3 DNA is TGTGCCAGCAGTTACGTGGGGGCGAGCGAGCAGTACTTC.

This clone was recorded only once. The chain's CDR3 is CASSITHGIDEQYF. The CDR3 coding sequence is TGTGCCAGCTCCATCACGCACGGAATCGACGAGCAGTACTTC. The J gene is TRBJ2-7, the V gene TRBV18; D unresolved. V was trimmed by 6 bases and J by 5 bases, leaving 17 bases between them. The CDR3 is 14 residues long. Germline loops: CDR1 KGHSH, CDR2 LQKENI.

V usage is TRBV4-3 and J usage is TRBJ2-7; D perhaps matches TRBD2 (6 bases). CDR3 size: 15 residues. The V gene lost 0 bases and the J gene lost 3 bases, with 12 bases spanning the gap. CDR1 LGHNA and CDR2 YSLEER come from the germline V gene. This CDR3 reads CASSQEEGSYYEQYF. The CDR3 nucleotides read TGCGCCAGCAGCCAAGAGGAGGGTTCTTACTACGAGCAGTACTTC.

This sequence joins TRBV6-2 or TRBV6-3 and TRBJ2-3; no definite D call. This CDR3 contains 14 residues. Germline V gives CDR1 MNHEY, CDR2 SVGEGT. Trimming took 4 bases from V and 2 from J, leaving 10 bases between them. The CDR3 sequence is CASSLLPNTDTQYF. In DNA, the CDR3 is TGTGCCAGCAGTTTGTTACCAAACACAGATACGCAGTATTTT.

This clone appeared once. The chain has TRBV7-3 and TRBJ2-1; 12 bases map to TRBD2. Germline V gene data show CDR1 as SGHTA and CDR2 as FQGTGA. The J segment lost 8 bases and the V segment lost 5 bases, leaving 7 bases of the junction unmatched. The CDR3 totals 15 residues. CDR3 DNA sequence: TGTGCCAGCAGCGTCCGACTAGCGGGAGAAGATGAGCAGTTCTTC. Translating gives CASSVRLAGEDEQFF. Drawing the rest from reference TRBV7-3 and TRBJ2-1, the complete variable domain is GAGVSQTPSNKVTEKGKYVELRCDPISGHTALYWYRQSLGQGPEFLIYFQGTGAADDSGLPNDRFFAVRPEGSVSTLKIQRTERGDSAVYLCASSVRLAGEDEQFFGPGTRLTVL.

This clone was observed once. The CDR3 loop is CASSLSAGSYEQYF. The CDR3 region has the DNA TGTGCCAGCAGCTTGTCAGCAGGATCCTACGAGCAGTACTTC. The V gene is TRBV5-6, the J gene TRBJ2-7, with D hard to call. V was pared by 1 base and J by 1 base, with 9 bases between. This CDR3 is 14 amino acids long. The germline V gene encodes CDR1 SGHDT and CDR2 YYEEEE.

This clone was counted a few times. The chain joins TRBV11-1 to TRBJ1-1; possible D gene TRBD1, 6 bases. Between the trimmed V and J ends, which lost 6 bases and 5 bases, there was a span of 16 bases. Germline CDR1 and CDR2: SGHAT and FQDESV (reference sequence). The CDR3 sequence is 14 residues long. CDR3 sequence: CASSSGQLGTEAFF. The CDR3 DNA follows: TGTGCCAGCAGTTCTGGACAGCTGGGGACTGAAGCTTTCTTT.

The chain is built from TRBV6-2 or TRBV6-3 and TRBJ2-1, with 12 bases identical to TRBD2. Germline CDR1 MNHEY, CDR2 SVGEGT. V shed 5 bases, J shed 7 bases, and the junction held 6 bases outside the gene matches. This CDR3 spans 15 amino acids. The CDR3, as DNA: TGTGCCAGCAGTCTGACTAGCGGGAGTCGTAATGAGCAGTTCTTC. Its protein product is CASSLTSGSRNEQFF.

The V gene is TRBV28, the J gene TRBJ2-7, with D perhaps matching TRBD1 or TRBD2 (5 bases each). The germline V and J ends were trimmed by 4 bases and 2 bases, with 18 bases remaining between them. CDR3 size: 16 residues. Germline V lookup: CDR1 MDHEN, CDR2 SYDVKM. The CDR3 sequence: CASSSDGVGVAYEQYF. The CDR3 coding sequence is TGTGCCAGCAGTTCGGACGGCGTGGGGGTCGCCTACGAGCAGTACTTC. The entire variable domain, with the rest obtained from reference TRBV28 and TRBJ2-7, is as follows: DVKVTQSSRYLVKRTGEKVFLECVQDMDHENMFWYRQDPGLGLRLIYFSYDVKMKEKGDIPEGYSVSREKKERFSLILESASTNQTSMYLCASSSDGVGVAYEQYFGPGTRLTVT.

The chain employs TRBV10-3 and TRBJ2-7; 9 bases map to TRBD2. J gave up 4 bases and V 0 bases, and 4 bases lay outside the gene matches. CDR3 length: 15 residues. The germline V gene has CDR1 ENHRY and CDR2 SYGVKD. CDR3 in DNA: TGTGCCATCAGTGAGTCCATAGCGGGAGCGTACGAGCAGTACTTC. Protein: CAISESIAGAYEQYF.